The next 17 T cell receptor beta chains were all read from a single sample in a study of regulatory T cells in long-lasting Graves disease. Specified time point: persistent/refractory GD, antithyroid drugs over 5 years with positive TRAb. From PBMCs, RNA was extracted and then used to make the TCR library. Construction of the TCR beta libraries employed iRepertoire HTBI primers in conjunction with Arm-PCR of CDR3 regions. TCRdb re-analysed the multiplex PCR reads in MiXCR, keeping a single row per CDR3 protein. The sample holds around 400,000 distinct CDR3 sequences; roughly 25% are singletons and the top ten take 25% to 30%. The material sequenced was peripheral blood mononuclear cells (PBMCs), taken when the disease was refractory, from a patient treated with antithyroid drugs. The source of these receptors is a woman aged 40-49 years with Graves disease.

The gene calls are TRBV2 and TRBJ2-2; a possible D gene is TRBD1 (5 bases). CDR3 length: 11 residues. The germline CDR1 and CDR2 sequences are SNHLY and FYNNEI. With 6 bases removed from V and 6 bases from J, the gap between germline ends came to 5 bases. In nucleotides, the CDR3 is TGTGCCAGCAGGGGGCCCGGGGAGCTGTTTTTT. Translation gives CASRGPGELFF.

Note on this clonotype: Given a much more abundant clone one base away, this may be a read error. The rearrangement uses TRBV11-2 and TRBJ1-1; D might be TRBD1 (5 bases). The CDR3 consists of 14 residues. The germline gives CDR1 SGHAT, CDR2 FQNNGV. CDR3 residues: CANSLDRTNTEAFF. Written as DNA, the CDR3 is TGTGCCAACAGCTTAGACAGAACGAACACTGAAGCTTTCTTT.

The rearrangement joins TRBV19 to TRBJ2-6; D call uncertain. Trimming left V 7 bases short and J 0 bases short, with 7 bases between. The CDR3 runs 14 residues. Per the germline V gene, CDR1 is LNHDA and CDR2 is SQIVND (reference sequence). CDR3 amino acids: CASMARSGANVLTF. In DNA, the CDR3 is TGTGCCAGTATGGCCCGCTCTGGGGCCAACGTCCTGACTTTC.

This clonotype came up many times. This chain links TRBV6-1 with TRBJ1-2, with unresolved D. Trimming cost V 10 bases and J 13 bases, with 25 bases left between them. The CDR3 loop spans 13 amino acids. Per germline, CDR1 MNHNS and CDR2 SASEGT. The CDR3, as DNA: TGTGCCAATACACAGACTTCAACCGGGCCGCCCACCTTC. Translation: CANTQTSTGPPTF.

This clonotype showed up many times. The CDR3 protein is CASSLGIYQPQHF. The CDR3 nucleotides read TGTGCCAGCAGCTTGGGCATTTATCAGCCCCAGCATTTT. The chain links TRBV11-2 to TRBJ1-5; no firm D call. Trimming left V 3 bases short and J 5 bases short, with 8 bases between. Germline CDR1 is SGHAT and CDR2 is FQNNGV. The CDR3 is 13 residues long.

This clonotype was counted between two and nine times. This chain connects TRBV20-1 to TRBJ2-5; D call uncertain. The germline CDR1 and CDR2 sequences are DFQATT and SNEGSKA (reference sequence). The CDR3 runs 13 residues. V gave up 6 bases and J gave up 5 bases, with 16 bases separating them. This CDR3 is CSALEAGSETQYF. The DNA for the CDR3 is TGCAGTGCCCTAGAGGCCGGGTCCGAGACCCAGTACTTC.

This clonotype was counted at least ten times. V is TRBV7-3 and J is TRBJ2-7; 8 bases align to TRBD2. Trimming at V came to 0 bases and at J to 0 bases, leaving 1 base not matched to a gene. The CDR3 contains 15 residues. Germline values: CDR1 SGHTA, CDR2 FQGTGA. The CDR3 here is CASSLTAGASYEQYF. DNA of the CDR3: TGTGCCAGCAGCTTAACAGCGGGAGCCTCCTACGAGCAGTACTTC.

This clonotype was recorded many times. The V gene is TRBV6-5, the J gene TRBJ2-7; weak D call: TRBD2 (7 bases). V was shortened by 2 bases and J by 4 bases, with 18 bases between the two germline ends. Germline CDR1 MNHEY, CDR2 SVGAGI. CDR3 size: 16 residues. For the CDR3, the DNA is TGTGCCAGCAGTTACAGGGGGGGCGTCCTCCCTTACGAGCAGTACTTC. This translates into CASSYRGGVLPYEQYF.

CDR3 protein: CASRERDRESNYGYTF. In DNA form, the CDR3 reads TGTGCCAGCAGGGAACGGGACAGGGAATCTAACTATGGCTACACCTTC. The chain couples TRBV6-1 to TRBJ1-2, with TRBD1 matching over 9 bases. CDR3 size: 16 residues. J lost 0 bases, V lost 6 bases, and 8 bases had no gene match. Germline V gives CDR1 MNHNS, CDR2 SASEGT.

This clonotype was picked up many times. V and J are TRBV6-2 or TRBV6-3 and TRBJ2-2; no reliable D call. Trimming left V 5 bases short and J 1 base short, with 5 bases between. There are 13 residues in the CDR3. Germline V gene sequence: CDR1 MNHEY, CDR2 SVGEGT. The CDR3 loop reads CASSEVNTGELFF. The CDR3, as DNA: TGTGCCAGCAGTGAAGTGAACACCGGGGAGCTGTTTTTT.

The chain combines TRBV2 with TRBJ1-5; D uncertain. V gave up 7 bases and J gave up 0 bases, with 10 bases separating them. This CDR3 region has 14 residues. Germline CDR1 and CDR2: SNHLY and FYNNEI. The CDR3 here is CASTDGYSNQPQHF. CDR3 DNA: TGTGCCAGCACTGACGGATATAGCAATCAGCCCCAGCATTTT.

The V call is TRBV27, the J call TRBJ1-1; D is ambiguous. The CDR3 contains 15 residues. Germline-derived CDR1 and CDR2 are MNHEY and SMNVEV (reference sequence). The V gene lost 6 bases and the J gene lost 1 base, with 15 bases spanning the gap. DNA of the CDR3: TGTGCCAGCAGCTTCATCTCCGGGCGGAACACTGAAGCTTTCTTT. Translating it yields CASSFISGRNTEAFF.

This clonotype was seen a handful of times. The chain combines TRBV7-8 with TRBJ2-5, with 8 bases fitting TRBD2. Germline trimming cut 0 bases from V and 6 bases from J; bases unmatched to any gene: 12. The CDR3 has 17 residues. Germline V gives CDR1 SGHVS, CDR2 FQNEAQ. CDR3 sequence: CASSLARTSRGGKTQYF. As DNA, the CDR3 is TGTGCCAGCAGCTTAGCGAGGACTAGCCGGGGGGGTAAGACCCAGTACTTC.

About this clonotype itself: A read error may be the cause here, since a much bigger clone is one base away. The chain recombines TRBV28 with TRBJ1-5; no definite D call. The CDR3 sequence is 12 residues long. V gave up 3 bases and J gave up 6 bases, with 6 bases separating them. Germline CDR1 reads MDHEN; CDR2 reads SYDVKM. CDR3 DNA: TGTGCCAGCAGTTTTTGGATTCAGCCCCAGCATTTT. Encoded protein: CASSFWIQPQHF.

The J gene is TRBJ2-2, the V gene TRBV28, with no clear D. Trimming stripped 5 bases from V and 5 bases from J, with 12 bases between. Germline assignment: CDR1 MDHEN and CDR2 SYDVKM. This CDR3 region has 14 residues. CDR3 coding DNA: TGTGCCAGCAGTGACGCGTCTGAAACCGGGGAGCTGTTTTTT. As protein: CASSDASETGELFF.

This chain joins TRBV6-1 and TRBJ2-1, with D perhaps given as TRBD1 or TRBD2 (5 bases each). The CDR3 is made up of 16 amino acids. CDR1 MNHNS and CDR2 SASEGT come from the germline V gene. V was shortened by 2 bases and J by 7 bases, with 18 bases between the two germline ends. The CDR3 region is CASSELRNLEGNEQFF. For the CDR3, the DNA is TGTGCCAGCAGTGAACTAAGGAACCTCGAGGGGAATGAGCAGTTCTTC.

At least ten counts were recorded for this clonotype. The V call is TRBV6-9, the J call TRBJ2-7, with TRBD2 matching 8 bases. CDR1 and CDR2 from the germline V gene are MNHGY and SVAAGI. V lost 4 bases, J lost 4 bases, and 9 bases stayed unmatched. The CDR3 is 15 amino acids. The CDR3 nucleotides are TGTGCCAGCAGTTCTCGGACTAGCTCTGGATACGAGCAGTACTTC. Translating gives CASSSRTSSGYEQYF.